This entry lists 32 T cell receptor beta chains sequenced from one sample in a study of blood T cell repertoires in COVID-19. Profiled with immunoSEQ multiplex PCR; TCRdb holds only in-frame clones, not every one. The data contain some 200,000 clones, 80% to 95% of them singletons. The sequencing input was peripheral blood. These receptors came from a man aged 50 or older with acute or convalescent COVID-19.

The chain couples TRBV30 to TRBJ2-3, with a weak D call TRBD1 (5 bases). CDR3 length equals 13 residues. Trimming took 4 bases from V and 1 from J, leaving 9 bases between them. CDR1 and CDR2 (germline): GTSNPN, SVGIG (reference sequence). The CDR3, as DNA: TGTGCCTGGATGGGCAGGGGCACAGATACGCAGTATTTT. It yields the protein CAWMGRGTDTQYF.

The genes are TRBV9 and TRBJ2-3; 9 bases match TRBD1. V dropped 4 bases and J dropped 2; count of bases not matched to a gene: 5. The CDR3 is 15 amino acids. CDR1 is SGDLS, CDR2 YYNGEE, per germline. The CDR3 protein is CASSPRTGDTDTQYF. Written as DNA, the CDR3 is TGTGCCAGCAGCCCCCGGACAGGGGACACAGATACGCAGTATTTT.

The genes are TRBV6-5 and TRBJ2-3; tentative D call: TRBD2 (5 bases). CDR1 and CDR2 (germline): MNHEY, SVGAGI. V shed 2 bases and J shed 2 bases, with 11 bases lying between them. The CDR3 contains 15 residues. CDR3 protein: CASSYTTGVTDTQYF. CDR3 nucleotides: TGTGCCAGCAGTTACACCACCGGGGTCACAGATACGCAGTATTTT.

This clone was found once. The V gene is TRBV19, the J gene TRBJ1-2; TRBD1 matches at 8 bases. The germline V gene has CDR1 LNHDA and CDR2 SQIVND (reference sequence). The CDR3 consists of 13 residues. Losses at the gene ends were 6 bases for V and 5 bases for J; bases not matched to a gene: 5. The CDR3 DNA follows: TGTGCCAGTAGACCGACAGGGGAATATGGCTACACCTTC. It yields the protein CASRPTGEYGYTF.

This rearrangement joins TRBV7-9 to TRBJ1-6; D is perhaps TRBD1 (5 bases). Germline values: CDR1 SEHNR, CDR2 FQNEAQ (reference sequence). The CDR3 loop spans 14 amino acids. Trimming took 2 bases from V and 5 from J, leaving 7 bases between them. The CDR3 DNA reads as TGTGCCAGCAGCTTACTAGGGGATAATTCACCCCTCCACTTT. This gives the protein CASSLLGDNSPLHF.

This chain uses TRBV2 with TRBJ2-7; D remains ambiguous. The V end lost 4 bases, the J end lost 0 bases, and 13 bases lay between the germline ends. This CDR3 has 15 residues. CDR1 and CDR2 from the germline V gene are SNHLY and FYNNEI. The CDR3 sequence: CASSVETVSSYEQYF. The CDR3 DNA is TGTGCCAGCAGTGTCGAAACTGTTAGCTCCTACGAGCAGTACTTC.

The chain carries TRBV6-1 and TRBJ2-7; 7 bases match TRBD2. Germline CDR1 and CDR2: MNHNS and SASEGT. V lost 2 bases to trimming and J lost 5 bases; unmatched junction nucleotides: 6. The CDR3 loop spans 14 amino acids. CDR3 DNA sequence: TGTGCCAGCAGTGAACTGGGGGGGGTTAACGAGCAGTACGTC. Protein product: CASSELGGVNEQYV.

This clone was observed a single time. The chain links TRBV2 to TRBJ2-2, with TRBD1 as a possible D gene (5 bases). The length of the CDR3 is 14 residues. V was clipped by 4 bases and J by 2 bases, with 8 bases between them. CDR1 is SNHLY, CDR2 FYNNEI, per germline. CDR3 coding DNA: TGTGCCAGCAGTGCTCAGGGAAACACCGGGGAGCTGTTTTTT. Protein sequence: CASSAQGNTGELFF.

This clone showed up just once. The chain has TRBV14 and TRBJ2-7; 7 nucleotides align to TRBD1. Looked up from germline, CDR1 is SGHDN and CDR2 is FVKESK. After removal of 2 bases from V and 5 bases from J, the junction contained 12 bases not matched to a gene. The CDR3 runs 16 residues. The CDR3 bases are TGTGCCAGCAGCCAACCAACGGGACAGCCCCCCCACGAGCAGTACTTC. It yields the protein CASSQPTGQPPHEQYF.

This clone was picked up a small number of times. Other DNA sequences within the sample encode an identical CDR3. The chain couples TRBV11-2 to TRBJ1-3; D is unresolved. Germline V gives CDR1 SGHAT, CDR2 FQNNGV. With 1 base removed from V and 2 bases from J, the gap between germline ends came to 6 bases. The CDR3 has 14 amino acids. CDR3 protein: CASSLGSPGNTIYF. DNA of the CDR3: TGTGCCAGCAGCTTAGGTAGCCCTGGAAACACCATATATTTT.

V usage is TRBV28 and J usage is TRBJ2-7, with 9 bases identical to TRBD1. The germline CDR1 and CDR2 sequences are MDHEN and SYDVKM. This CDR3 has 14 amino acids. V dropped 8 bases and J dropped 4; count of bases not matched to a gene: 9. The CDR3 DNA reads TGTGCCAGCCTACCCCCGGGACAGGGATACGAGCAGTACTTC. It codes for CASLPPGQGYEQYF.

The J gene is TRBJ2-1, the V gene TRBV27, with 9 bases fitting TRBD2. Germline CDR1 MNHEY, CDR2 SMNVEV (reference sequence). V shed 8 bases and J 0 bases; nucleotides not matched to a gene: 5. The CDR3 consists of 15 residues. CDR3 coding DNA: TGTGCCAGCCGACTAGCGGTTCTCTCCTACAATGAGCAGTTCTTC. This gives the protein CASRLAVLSYNEQFF.

V and J are TRBV28 and TRBJ1-2; 8 bases are shared with TRBD1. The CDR3 sequence is 15 residues long. The V segment lost 5 bases and the J segment 4 bases; nucleotides outside the gene matches: 9. Germline V lookup: CDR1 MDHEN, CDR2 SYDVKM. CDR3 sequence (DNA): TGTGCCAGCAGTCCTGCCGGGACAGGAGGCTATGGCTACACCTTC. Its protein is CASSPAGTGGYGYTF.

The chain joins TRBV4-1 to TRBJ2-5; 10 bases are shared with TRBD1. The CDR3 sequence is 16 residues long. CDR1 and CDR2 from the germline V gene are MGHRA and YSYEKL. After removal of 1 base from V and 5 bases from J, the junction contained 7 bases not matched to a gene. DNA of the CDR3: TGCGCCAGCAGCCAAGGACAGGGGGCGGGTGGGGAGACCCAGTACTTC. Protein product: CASSQGQGAGGETQYF.

The gene calls are TRBV7-3 and TRBJ2-3; D is possibly TRBD2 (5 bases). V was cut by 5 bases and J by 2 bases, with 8 bases left in between. Germline CDR1 SGHTA, CDR2 FQGTGA. The length of the CDR3 is 13 residues. Here the CDR3 DNA reads TGTGCCAGCAGCCCCGGGAACACAGATACGCAGTATTTT. Translating it yields CASSPGNTDTQYF.

The V call is TRBV7-9, the J call TRBJ1-5; D remains unclear. The ends were cut back, 4 bases at V and 0 bases at J, with 10 bases in the middle. CDR3 length: 15 amino acids. In germline, CDR1 is SEHNR, CDR2 FQNEAQ (reference sequence). CDR3 protein: CASSSGLHSNQPQHF. For the CDR3, the DNA is TGTGCCAGCAGCTCCGGTCTTCATAGCAATCAGCCCCAGCATTTT.

The CDR3 here is CASSFFLLGTSSYNEQFF. CDR3 nucleotide sequence: TGTGCCAGCAGCTTTTTTTTATTAGGGACAAGCTCCTACAATGAGCAGTTCTTC. This chain links TRBV5-6 with TRBJ2-1; weak D call: TRBD1 (6 bases). Between the trimmed V and J ends, which lost 2 bases and 0 bases, there was a span of 18 bases. The CDR3 runs 18 residues. Germline V gene lookup returns CDR1 SGHDT and CDR2 YYEEEE.

This chain connects TRBV9 to TRBJ2-5, with TRBD2 matching over 7 bases. V was clipped by 2 bases and J by 5 bases; unmatched bases: 12. This CDR3 comprises 16 residues. From germline, CDR1 is SGDLS and CDR2 YYNGEE. Here the CDR3 reads CASSVSLGGDEETQYF. The DNA of the CDR3 is TGTGCCAGCAGCGTCAGTTTGGGGGGGGATGAGGAGACCCAGTACTTC.

The rearrangement uses TRBV9 and TRBJ2-3, with TRBD2 matching over 8 bases. Trimming at V came to 3 bases and at J to 0 bases, leaving 6 bases not matched to a gene. Per the germline V gene, CDR1 is SGDLS and CDR2 is YYNGEE. The CDR3 has 16 residues. The CDR3 region is CASSGKLADSTDTQYF. In nucleotides, the CDR3 is TGTGCCAGCAGCGGAAAACTAGCGGATAGCACAGATACGCAGTATTTT.

The chain employs TRBV7-2 and TRBJ2-1; D uncertain. V lost 1 base and J 3 bases, leaving 7 bases between the germline ends. This CDR3 is 14 amino acids long. CDR1 and CDR2 (germline): SGHTA, FQGNSA. Here the CDR3 DNA reads TGTGCCAGCAGCTTAGATCTCTTCTACAATGAGCAGTTCTTC. It encodes CASSLDLFYNEQFF.

V gene TRBV27 combines with J gene TRBJ2-1; 7 nucleotides align to TRBD1. Trimming took 4 bases from V and 0 from J; bases not matched to a gene: 3. Germline CDR1 and CDR2: MNHEY and SMNVEV (reference sequence). This CDR3 comprises 15 residues. The CDR3 DNA sequence: TGTGCCAGCAGTTCCGGGGACAGCTCCTACAATGAGCAGTTCTTC. Its protein is CASSSGDSSYNEQFF.

The rearrangement joins TRBV11-2 to TRBJ2-1, with TRBD2 matching 7 bases. The V gene end was trimmed by 4 bases and the J gene end by 6 bases; junction bases not matched to a gene: 12. The CDR3 contains 16 residues. Germline-derived CDR1 and CDR2 are SGHAT and FQNNGV. CDR3 coding DNA: TGTGCCAGCAGCTCCCGTGGGCCCTCGGGGGGCAATGAGCAGTTCTTC. Amino acids: CASSSRGPSGGNEQFF.

Points on this clone: This specimen includes other DNA sequences encoding the same CDR3. This sequence joins TRBV5-4 and TRBJ1-1; D might be TRBD1 (6 bases). The CDR3 is made up of 14 amino acids. CDR1 is SGHNT, CDR2 YYREEE, per germline (reference sequence). The ends were cut back, 0 bases at V and 5 bases at J, with 11 bases in the middle. DNA of the CDR3: TGTGCCAGCAGCTTGGTACAGGGTGGTACTGAAGCTTTCTTT. This translates into CASSLVQGGTEAFF.

The J gene is TRBJ2-2, the V gene TRBV7-9; TRBD2 aligns across 9 bases. The CDR3 loop spans 16 amino acids. Losses at the gene ends were 5 bases for V and 2 bases for J; bases not matched to a gene: 6. In germline, CDR1 is SEHNR, CDR2 FQNEAQ (reference sequence). The CDR3: CASSIPGTSNTGELFF. The CDR3 bases are TGTGCCAGCAGCATACCCGGGACTAGCAACACCGGGGAGCTGTTTTTT.

The chain couples TRBV7-2 to TRBJ2-5; 8 bases are shared with TRBD2. V lost 5 bases, J lost 5 bases, and 7 bases stayed unmatched. The length of the CDR3 is 14 residues. Germline V gene lookup returns CDR1 SGHTA and CDR2 FQGNSA. CDR3 coding DNA: TGTGCCAGCAGCCCGGGACTAGTCGGGGAGACCCAGTACTTC. Residues: CASSPGLVGETQYF.

The chain is built from TRBV28 and TRBJ2-5; 12 bases fit TRBD1. The trim removed 3 bases at V and 9 bases at J, leaving 5 bases unmatched. Germline V gene lookup returns CDR1 MDHEN and CDR2 SYDVKM. CDR3 size: 14 residues. CDR3 DNA: TGTGCCAGCAGTTTGTCGGGACAGGGGGCGGCCCAGTACTTC. Translating it yields CASSLSGQGAAQYF.

This clone was detected a few times. The V call is TRBV24-1, the J call TRBJ1-6, with D possibly matching TRBD1 (5 bases). CDR3 length: 15 residues. Looked up from germline, CDR1 is KGHDR and CDR2 is SFDVKD. The V and J ends lost 3 bases and 7 bases respectively, with 12 bases between them. CDR3 DNA sequence: TGTGCCACCAGTGATGGTCAGGGATGGAATTCACCCCTCCACTTT. It specifies CATSDGQGWNSPLHF.

The chain joins TRBV25-1 to TRBJ2-2; D is perhaps TRBD2 (6 bases). Trimming removed 1 base from V and 1 base from J, with 10 bases in between. Germline V gives CDR1 MGHDK, CDR2 SYGVNS. The CDR3 covers 16 residues. The CDR3 DNA reads TGTGCCAGCAGTGAATTTGGGGGAGGGAACACCGGGGAGCTGTTTTTT. It yields the protein CASSEFGGGNTGELFF.

V usage is TRBV4-3 and J usage is TRBJ2-1; possible D gene TRBD1, 6 bases. Germline assignment: CDR1 LGHNA and CDR2 YSLEER. Trimming shortened V by 0 bases and J by 8 bases, and 14 bases separated the two germline ends. This CDR3 contains 15 residues. DNA of the CDR3: TGCGCCAGCAGCCAAGATGCAGGGGTGGCGGATGAGCAGTTCTTC. Protein: CASSQDAGVADEQFF.

The genes are TRBV15 and TRBJ1-5; D is possibly TRBD1 (5 bases). Germline loops: CDR1 LNHNV, CDR2 YYDKDF (reference sequence). The length of the CDR3 is 15 residues. V was pared by 3 bases and J by 7 bases, with 16 bases between. CDR3 coding DNA: TGTGCCACCAGCAGGATAGATGGGGCCTACCAGCCCCAGCATTTT. Protein: CATSRIDGAYQPQHF.

The chain is built from TRBV6-6 and TRBJ2-6; 7 bases are shared with TRBD1. V was clipped by 5 bases and J by 1 base; unmatched bases: 8. Germline V gene sequence: CDR1 MNHNY, CDR2 SVGAGI (reference sequence). The CDR3 covers 17 residues. CDR3 amino acids: CASSLRQGGSGANVLTF. The DNA of the CDR3 is TGTGCCAGCAGTCTTCGACAGGGCGGATCTGGGGCCAACGTCCTGACTTTC.

CDR3 DNA sequence: TGTGCCAGCAGTTTAGCGGGAGTCTCCTACAATGAGCAGTTCTTC. This gives the protein CASSLAGVSYNEQFF. The V gene is TRBV2, the J gene TRBJ2-1; 9 nucleotides line up with TRBD2. This CDR3 is 15 amino acids long. The junction had 2 bases not matched to a gene; V was cut back by 5 bases and J by 0 bases. CDR1 is SNHLY, CDR2 FYNNEI, per germline.